The T cell receptor beta chain described here comes from a study of Ad26.COV2.S vaccination and SARS-CoV-2 variants. Study information: The Ad26.COV2.S arm of the COV1001 trial was where the donor was placed.

Germline V lookup: CDR1 MGHRA, CDR2 YSYEKL. This CDR3 spans 16 amino acids. Trimming removed 3 bases from V and 0 bases from J; junction bases left unmatched: 7. The table came from immunoSEQ multiplex PCR; TCRdb's copy has only in-frame clones and leaves some out. The data show about 430,000 clones, with approximately 92% seen just once and 9% to 15% held by the top ten. The treatment denotes: roughly 19 received Ad26.COV2.S at low or high dose, single or two shots; several received placebo; per-sample allocation not given. Each sample was drawn 63 days after the first injection (of vaccine or placebo). Expression of Wuhan-strain SARS-CoV-2 spike came from the Ad26 vector that formed the vaccine.

The clonotype was recovered from a person between 18 and 59 years old who received the Ad26.COV2.S COVID-19 vaccine or a placebo. The material sequenced was peripheral blood, taken in a trial of Ad26.COV2.S vaccine versus placebo. The chain recombines TRBV4-1 with TRBJ1-1; 7 nucleotides line up with TRBD1. The CDR3 DNA reads TGCGCCAGCAGCCAGGTAGGACAGGAGTTGAACACTGAAGCTTTCTTT. Translated, it gives CASSQVGQELNTEAFF.